This T cell receptor beta chain was sequenced for a study of blood T cell repertoires in COVID-19. For the study at large: Italy, Spain and the United States were the sources of the convalescent and acute COVID-19 samples. T cells, B-cell-depleted T cells, or PBMCs provided the cDNA or gDNA that served as material.

Authors' processing steps: The authors estimated nucleated cell counts from reference gene primer amplification. Assay: immunoSEQ multiplex PCR; the TCRdb copy retains only in-frame clones and omits some. V and J calls and clone size are as listed in that table; D and trimming were resolved from the DNA. The sample comprises approximately 200,000 clones, roughly 88% of which are singletons, and more than 1.4% rests with the top ten. Material: peripheral blood. This sequence was found in a young man with active or convalescent COVID-19.

The chain's CDR3 is CAIGQGPYTEAFF. In nucleotides, the CDR3 is TGTGCCATTGGACAGGGCCCGTACACTGAAGCTTTCTTT. J is TRBJ1-1 and V is TRBV19; 8 bases line up with TRBD1. V dropped 10 bases and J dropped 3; count of bases not matched to a gene: 7. The CDR3 length is 13 residues. Germline CDR1 and CDR2: LNHDA and SQIVND (reference sequence).